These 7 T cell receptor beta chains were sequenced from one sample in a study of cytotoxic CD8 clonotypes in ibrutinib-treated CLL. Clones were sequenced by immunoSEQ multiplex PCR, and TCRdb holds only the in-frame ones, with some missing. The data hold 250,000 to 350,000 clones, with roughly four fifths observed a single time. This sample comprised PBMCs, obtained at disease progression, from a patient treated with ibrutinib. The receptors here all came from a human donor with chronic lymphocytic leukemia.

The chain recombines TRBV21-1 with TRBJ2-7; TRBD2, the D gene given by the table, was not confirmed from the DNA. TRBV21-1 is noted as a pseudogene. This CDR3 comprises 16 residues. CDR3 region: CASSKEATSRTGEQYF. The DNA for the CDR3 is TGTGCCAGCAGCAAAGAGGCGACTAGCCGTACCGGCGAGCAGTACTTC.

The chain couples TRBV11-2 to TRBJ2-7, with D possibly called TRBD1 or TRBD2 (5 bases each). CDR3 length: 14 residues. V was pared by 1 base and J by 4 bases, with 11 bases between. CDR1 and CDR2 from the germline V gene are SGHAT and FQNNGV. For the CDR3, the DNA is TGTGCCAGCAGCTTAGTTGGGGGTTTATACGAGCAGTACTTC. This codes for CASSLVGGLYEQYF.

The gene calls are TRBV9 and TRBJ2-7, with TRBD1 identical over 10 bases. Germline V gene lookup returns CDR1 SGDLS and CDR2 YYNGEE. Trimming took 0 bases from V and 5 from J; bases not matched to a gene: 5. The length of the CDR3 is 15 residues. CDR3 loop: CASSVGGQGLHEQYF. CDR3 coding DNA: TGTGCCAGCAGCGTAGGGGGACAGGGGCTTCACGAGCAGTACTTC.

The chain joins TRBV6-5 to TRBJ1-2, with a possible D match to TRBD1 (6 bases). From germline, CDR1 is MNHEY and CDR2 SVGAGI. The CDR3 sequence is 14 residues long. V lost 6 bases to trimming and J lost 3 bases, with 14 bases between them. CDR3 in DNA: TGTGCCAGCAGGGACAGCGGAAAACACTATGGCTACACCTTC. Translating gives CASRDSGKHYGYTF.

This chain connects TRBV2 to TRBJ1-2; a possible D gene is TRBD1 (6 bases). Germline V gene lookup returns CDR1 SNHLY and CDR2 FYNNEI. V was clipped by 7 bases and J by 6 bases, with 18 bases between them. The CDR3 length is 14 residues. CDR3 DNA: TGTGCCAGCAAATCGACAGGAATCGTTAATGGCTACACCTTC. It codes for CASKSTGIVNGYTF. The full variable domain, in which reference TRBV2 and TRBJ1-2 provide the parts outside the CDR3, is EPEVTQTPSHQVTQMGQEVILRCVPISNHLYFYWYRQILGQKVEFLVSFYNNEISEKSEIFDDQFSVERPDGSNFTLKIRSTKLEDSAMYFCASKSTGIVNGYTFGSGTRLTVV.

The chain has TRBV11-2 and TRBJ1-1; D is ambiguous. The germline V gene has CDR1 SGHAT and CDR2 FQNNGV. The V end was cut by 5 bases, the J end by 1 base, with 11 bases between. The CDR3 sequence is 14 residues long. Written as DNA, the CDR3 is TGTGCCAGCAGCCTCGTCCGGGGGAACACTGAAGCTTTCTTT. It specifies CASSLVRGNTEAFF.

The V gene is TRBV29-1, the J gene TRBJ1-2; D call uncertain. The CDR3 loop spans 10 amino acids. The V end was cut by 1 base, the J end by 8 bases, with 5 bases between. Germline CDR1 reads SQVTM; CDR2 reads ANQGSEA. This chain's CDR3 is CSVEVAGYTF. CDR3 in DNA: TGCAGCGTTGAAGTTGCAGGCTACACCTTC.